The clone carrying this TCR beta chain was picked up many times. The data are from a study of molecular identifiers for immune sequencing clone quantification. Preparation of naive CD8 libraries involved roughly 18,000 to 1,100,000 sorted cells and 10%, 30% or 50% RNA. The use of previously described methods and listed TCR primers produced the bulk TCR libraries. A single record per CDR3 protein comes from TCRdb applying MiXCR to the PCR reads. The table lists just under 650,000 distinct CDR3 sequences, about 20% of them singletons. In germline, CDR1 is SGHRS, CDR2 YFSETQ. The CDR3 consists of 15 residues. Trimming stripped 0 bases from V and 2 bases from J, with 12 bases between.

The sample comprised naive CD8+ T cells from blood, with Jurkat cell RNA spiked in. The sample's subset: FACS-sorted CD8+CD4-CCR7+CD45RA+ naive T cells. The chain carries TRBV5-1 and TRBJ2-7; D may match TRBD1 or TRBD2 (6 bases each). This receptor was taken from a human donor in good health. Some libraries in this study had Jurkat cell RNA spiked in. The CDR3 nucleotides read TGCGCCAGCAGCTTGGAAATAGGGGGGACCTACGAGCAGTACTTC. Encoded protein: CASSLEIGGTYEQYF.